This TCR beta chain appears in the sequencing data of a study of metastatic and nonmetastatic thyroid tumors. Study in general: Both malignant and benign thyroid patients supplied peripheral blood and tumor or nodule tissue samples, across which the repertoires of these patients were then compared. Notes on the study in general: Malignant thyroid tumors reportedly exceeded benign nodules significantly in TCR beta diversity, with the difference appearing in blood and tumor.

The germline V gene encodes CDR1 KGHSH and CDR2 LQKENI. This CDR3 region has 16 residues. V was cut by 3 bases and J by 3 bases, with 18 bases left in between. With regard to this clone: Its antigen is not identified. A read error may explain this, as a much larger clone is one base away.

Using MiXCR, TCRdb re-called clones from the PCR reads. This table holds tens of thousands of clones, 17% found once. There were no patients who had received any treatment before thyroid surgery. The sequenced sample consisted of tumor tissue. The sequence derives from a female donor with papillary thyroid cancer or a benign thyroid nodule (not recorded which). Some clones in this sample may be carry-over from other donors' samples. J is TRBJ2-7 and V is TRBV18; D is perhaps TRBD2 (7 bases). The CDR3 nucleotides are TGTGCCAGCTCACCGGGGGGCGGGAGAAAGGGCTACGAGCAGTACTTC. This codes for CASSPGGGRKGYEQYF.